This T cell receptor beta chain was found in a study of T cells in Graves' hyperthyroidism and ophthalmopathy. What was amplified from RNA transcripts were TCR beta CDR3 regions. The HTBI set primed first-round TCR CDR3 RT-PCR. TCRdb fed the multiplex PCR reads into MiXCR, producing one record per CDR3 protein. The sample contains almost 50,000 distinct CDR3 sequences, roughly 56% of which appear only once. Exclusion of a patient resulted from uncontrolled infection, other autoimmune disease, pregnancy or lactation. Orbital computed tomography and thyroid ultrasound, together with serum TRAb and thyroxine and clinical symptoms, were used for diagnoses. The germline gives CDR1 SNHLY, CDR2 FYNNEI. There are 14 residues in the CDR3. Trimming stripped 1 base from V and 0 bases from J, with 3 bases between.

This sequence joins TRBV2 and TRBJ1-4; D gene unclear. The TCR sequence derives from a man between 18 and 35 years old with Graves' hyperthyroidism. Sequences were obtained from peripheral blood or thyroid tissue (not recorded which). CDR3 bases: TGTGCCAGCAGTGAAGGAACAACTAATGAAAAACTGTTTTTT. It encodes CASSEGTTNEKLFF.